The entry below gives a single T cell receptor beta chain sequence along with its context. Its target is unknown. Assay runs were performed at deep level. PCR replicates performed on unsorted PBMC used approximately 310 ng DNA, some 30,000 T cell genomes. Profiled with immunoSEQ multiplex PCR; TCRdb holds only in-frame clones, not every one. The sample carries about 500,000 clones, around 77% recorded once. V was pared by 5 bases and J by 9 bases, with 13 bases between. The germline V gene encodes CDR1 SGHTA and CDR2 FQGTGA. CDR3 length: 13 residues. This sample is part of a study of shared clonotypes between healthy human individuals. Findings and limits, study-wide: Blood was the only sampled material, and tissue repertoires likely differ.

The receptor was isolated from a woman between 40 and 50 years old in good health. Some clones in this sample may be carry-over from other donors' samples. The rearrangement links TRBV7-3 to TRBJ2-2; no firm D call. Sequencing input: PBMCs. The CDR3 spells CASSRQVARELFF. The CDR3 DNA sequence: TGTGCCAGCAGCCGCCAGGTCGCCCGGGAGCTGTTTTTT. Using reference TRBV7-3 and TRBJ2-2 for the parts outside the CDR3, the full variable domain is GAGVSQTPSNKVTEKGKYVELRCDPISGHTALYWYRQSLGQGPEFLIYFQGTGAADDSGLPNDRFFAVRPEGSVSTLKIQRTERGDSAVYLCASSRQVARELFFGEGSRLTVL.